This TCR beta chain derives from a study of human T cells and chemical hapten exposure (dated by TCRdb to 2020 to 2022). For the study in its entirety: For sensitization, 2% DPC in acetone was applied to a 2 cm by 2 cm area of upper inner arm skin. Patients additionally received weekly therapeutic DPC doses to the scalp throughout the approximately 25-week study period. Patch testing was done on the upper back using Finn chambers containing 0.01% DPC, and results were scored after 6 days according to International Contact Dermatitis Research Group standards. Most of the patients in the cohort were female, and the cohort covered alopecia areata with under or over 50% scalp involvement, alopecia totalis and alopecia universalis. Libraries were pooled for sequencing, and per-sample TCR yields varied mainly because of small differences in library volumes within the pool. In alopecia patients, the study followed how the peripheral blood TCR repertoire changed in vivo over primary and secondary sensitization to diphenylcyclopropenone (DPC), a hapten. Blood samples were taken from patients before sensitization (week 0) and at 2, 6 and about 24 weeks after DPC sensitization. Under 30 alopecia patients gave blood for TCR sequencing at one to four time points (pre-sensitization, 2, 6 and 24 weeks).

The study at large found these results: Expanded TCRs formed significantly more large CDR3 similarity clusters than pre-sensitization or healthy control sets, consistent with antigen-driven responses. After repeated subsampling, the strength of the expansion versus patch-test correlation and the threshold at which it became significant changed. Patch test score was positively correlated with the number of PT1 expanded TCRs, with significance at thresholds 8, 16 and 32 but not at 4. DPC sensitization did not change the number of TCRs with a frequency above 1 in 1000, and there was no evidence of changes in global repertoire structure. Because all patients had alopecia, a presumed autoimmune disease, the immune response of the patients might differ from that of healthy individuals.

Library method: RACE. Instrument on record: NextSeq 500. Library preparation attached unique molecular identifiers to individual cDNA molecules for quantitative, reproducible TCR counting. Both TCR alpha and TCR beta chains were sequenced from each blood RNA sample. Regarding the original processing steps: A median of around 100,000 TCRs per sample was observed, with a range of roughly 23,224 to 750,000. V, J and CDR3 annotation of the TCR reads was performed with the Decombinator software suite. For PS versus PT1 abundance plots, all samples were subsampled to the same number of TCRs (28,000). TCRs were defined as expanded if absent before sensitization and observed at least eight times at the 2-week time point. TCRdb itself trimmed the public reads at Q25 with fastp, ran MiXCR and retained productive beta chains. Rows are unified per CDR3 protein, each entry keeping the most common DNA and genes. These V and J calls rely on TCRdb rather than the paper's analysis. Across this sample there are under 70,000 distinct CDR3 sequences, with roughly 12% seen only once. The ten largest account for almost 4% of the sample.

With respect to this clonotype: The clone's antigen remains unknown. Per-base qualities were not stored, and no clone one base away is much larger.

Between the V and J ends, shortened by 5 bases and 10 bases respectively, the junction contains 22 bases. CDR3 length: 15 amino acids, cysteine to phenylalanine. Of the read, only the CDR3 DNA is kept; its 45 bases are in frame from base 1. The germline V gene (reference sequence) specifies SGHNT as CDR1 and YYREEE as CDR2. According to the study, the label for this sample's time point signals: pre-sensitization, week 0. What the treatment or condition label conveys for this sample: therapeutic diphenylcyclopropenone sensitization with weekly scalp DPC. At each patch-test visit, blood was drawn before the patch test was applied. To be eligible, patients had to be aged 18 to 70, diagnosed with alopecia and judged suitable for DPC therapy, while pregnant patients were excluded. Total RNA was extracted from unfractionated whole blood collected in Tempus Blood RNA tubes.

The sequencing here drew on whole blood, taken in connection with sensitization to the hapten diphenylcyclopropenone (DPC). The rearranged segments are TRBV5-4 and TRBJ2-1, with the D assignment possibly TRBD1 or TRBD2, given 5 matching bases for each. This clonotype was obtained from a woman aged 40 to 49 with alopecia areata. Some clones in this sample may be carry-over from other donors' samples. In nucleotides, the sequence is TGTGCCAGCAGTCTAGGAGGACACAGGTCTCCGGAGCAGTTCTTC. It codes for CASSLGGHRSPEQFF.